This T cell receptor (beta chain) comes out of a study of blood T cell repertoires in COVID-19. The CDR3 sequence is 12 residues long. Germline CDR1 is SGHRS and CDR2 is YFSETQ. Trimming shortened V by 7 bases and J by 11 bases, and 17 bases separated the two germline ends. TCRdb's copy holds only in-frame clones and misses some; the assay was immunoSEQ multiplex PCR. The sample carries about 430,000 clones, 85% to 90% recorded once. Two negative PCRs, clearance, or symptom resolution were required of recovered Cohort 3 donors. This TCR came from a young man who had recovered from COVID-19. The sequenced sample was PBMCs or T cells enriched from blood (not recorded which). This chain joins TRBV5-1 and TRBJ2-3; D perhaps matches TRBD2 (5 bases). The CDR3 loop reads CASEPKEGGQYF. The DNA of the CDR3 is TGCGCCAGCGAACCGAAAGAGGGTGGGCAGTATTTT. Full variable domain (rest looked up from reference TRBV5-1 and TRBJ2-3): KAGVTQTPRYLIKTRGQQVTLSCSPISGHRSVSWYQQTPGQGLQFLFEYFSETQRNKGNFPGRFSGRQFSNSRSEMNVSTLELGDSALYLCASEPKEGGQYFGPGTRLTVL.